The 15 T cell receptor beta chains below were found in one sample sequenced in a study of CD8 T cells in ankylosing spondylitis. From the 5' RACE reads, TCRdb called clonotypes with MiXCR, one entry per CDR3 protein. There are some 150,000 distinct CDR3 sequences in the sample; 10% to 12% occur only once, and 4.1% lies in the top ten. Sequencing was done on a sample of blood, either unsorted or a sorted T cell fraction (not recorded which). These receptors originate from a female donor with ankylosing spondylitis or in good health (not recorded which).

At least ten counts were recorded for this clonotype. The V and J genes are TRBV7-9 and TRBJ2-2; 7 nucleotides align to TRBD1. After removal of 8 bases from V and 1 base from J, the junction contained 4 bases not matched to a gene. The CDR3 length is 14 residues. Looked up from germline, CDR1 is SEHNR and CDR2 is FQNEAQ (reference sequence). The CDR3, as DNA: TGTGCCAGCTACGGGACAGAGAACACCGGGGAGCTGTTTTTT. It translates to CASYGTENTGELFF. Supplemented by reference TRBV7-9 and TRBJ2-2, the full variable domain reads DTGVSQNPRHKITKRGQNVTFRCDPISEHNRLYWYRQTLGQGPEFLTYFQNEAQLEKSRLLSDRFSAERPKGSFSTLEIQRTEQGDSAMYLCASYGTENTGELFFGEGSRLTVL.

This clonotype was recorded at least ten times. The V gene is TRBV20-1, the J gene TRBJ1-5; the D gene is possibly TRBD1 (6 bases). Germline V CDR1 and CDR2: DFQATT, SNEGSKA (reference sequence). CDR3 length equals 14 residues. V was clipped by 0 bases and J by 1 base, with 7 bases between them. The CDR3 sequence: CSARDGQSNQPQHF. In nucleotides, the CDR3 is TGCAGTGCTAGAGATGGACAGAGCAATCAGCCCCAGCATTTT.

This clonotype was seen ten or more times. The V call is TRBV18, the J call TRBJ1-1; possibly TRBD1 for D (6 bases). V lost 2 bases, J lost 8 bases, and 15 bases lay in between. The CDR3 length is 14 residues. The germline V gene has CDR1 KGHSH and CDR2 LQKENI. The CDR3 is CASSPSDRSGEAFF. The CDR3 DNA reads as TGTGCCAGCTCACCATCCGACAGGAGCGGAGAAGCTTTCTTT.

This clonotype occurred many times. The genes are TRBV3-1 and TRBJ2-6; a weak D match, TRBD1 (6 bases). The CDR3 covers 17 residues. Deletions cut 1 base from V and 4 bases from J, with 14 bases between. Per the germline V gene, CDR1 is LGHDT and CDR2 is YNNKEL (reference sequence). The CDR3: CASSQATGLRGANVLTF. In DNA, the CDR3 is TGTGCCAGCAGCCAAGCGACAGGCCTAAGGGGGGCCAACGTCCTGACTTTC.

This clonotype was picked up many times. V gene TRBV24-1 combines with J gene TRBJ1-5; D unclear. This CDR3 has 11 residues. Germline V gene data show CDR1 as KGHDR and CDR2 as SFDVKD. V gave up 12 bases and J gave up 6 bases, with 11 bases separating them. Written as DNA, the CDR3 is TGTGCCCCGGACCGAGGTCAGCCCCAGCATTTT. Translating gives CAPDRGQPQHF.

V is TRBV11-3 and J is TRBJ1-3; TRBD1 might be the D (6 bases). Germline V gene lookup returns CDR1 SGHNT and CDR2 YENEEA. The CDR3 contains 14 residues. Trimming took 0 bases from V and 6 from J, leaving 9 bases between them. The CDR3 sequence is CASSLEGQSNTIYF. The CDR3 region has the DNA TGTGCCAGCAGCTTAGAAGGACAGTCAAACACCATATATTTT.

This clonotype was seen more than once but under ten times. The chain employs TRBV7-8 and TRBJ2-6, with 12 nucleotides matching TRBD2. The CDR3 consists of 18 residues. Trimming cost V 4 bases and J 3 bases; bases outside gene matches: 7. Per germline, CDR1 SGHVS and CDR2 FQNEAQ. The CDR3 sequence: CASSSQTSGSFGANVLTF. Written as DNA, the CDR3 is TGTGCCAGCAGCTCACAGACTAGCGGGAGTTTTGGGGCCAACGTCCTGACTTTC.

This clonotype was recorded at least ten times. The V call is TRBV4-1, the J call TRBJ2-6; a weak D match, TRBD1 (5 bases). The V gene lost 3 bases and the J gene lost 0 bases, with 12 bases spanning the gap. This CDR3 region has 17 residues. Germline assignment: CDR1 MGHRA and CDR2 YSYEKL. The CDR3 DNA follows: TGCGCCAGCAGCCAGGTGACAGCCTACTCTGGGGCCAACGTCCTGACTTTC. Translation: CASSQVTAYSGANVLTF.

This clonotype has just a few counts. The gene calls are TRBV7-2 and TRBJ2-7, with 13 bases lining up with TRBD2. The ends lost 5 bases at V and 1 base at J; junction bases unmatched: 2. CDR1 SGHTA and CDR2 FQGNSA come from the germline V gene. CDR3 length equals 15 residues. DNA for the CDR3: TGTGCCAGCAGCCGGACTAGCGGGAGTTCCTACGAGCAGTACTTC. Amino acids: CASSRTSGSSYEQYF.

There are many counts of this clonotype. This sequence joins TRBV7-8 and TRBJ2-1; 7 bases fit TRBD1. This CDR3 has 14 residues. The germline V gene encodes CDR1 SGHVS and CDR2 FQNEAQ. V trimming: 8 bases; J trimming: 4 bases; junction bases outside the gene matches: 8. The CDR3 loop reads CASATDRAYNEQFF. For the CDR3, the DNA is TGTGCCAGCGCCACCGACAGGGCTTACAATGAGCAGTTCTTC.

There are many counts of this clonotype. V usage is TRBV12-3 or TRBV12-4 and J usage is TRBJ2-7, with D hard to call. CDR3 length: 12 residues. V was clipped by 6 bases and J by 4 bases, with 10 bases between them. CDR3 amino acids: CASSPTVYEQYF. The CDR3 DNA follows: TGTGCCAGCAGCCCGACCGTTTACGAGCAGTACTTC.

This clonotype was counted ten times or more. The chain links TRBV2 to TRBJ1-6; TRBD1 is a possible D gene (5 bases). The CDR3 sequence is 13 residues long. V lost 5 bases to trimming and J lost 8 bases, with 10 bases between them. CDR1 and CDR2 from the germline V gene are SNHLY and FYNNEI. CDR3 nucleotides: TGTGCCAGCAGTTACCAAGGGGATTCACCCCTCCACTTT. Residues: CASSYQGDSPLHF.

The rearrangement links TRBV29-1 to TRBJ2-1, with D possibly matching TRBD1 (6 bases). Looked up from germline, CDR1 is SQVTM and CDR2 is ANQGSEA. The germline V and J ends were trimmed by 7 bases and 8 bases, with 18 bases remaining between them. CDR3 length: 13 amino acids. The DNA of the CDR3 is TGCAGCGCTTCACACAGGGCTGGGCATGAGCAGTTCTTC. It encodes CSASHRAGHEQFF.

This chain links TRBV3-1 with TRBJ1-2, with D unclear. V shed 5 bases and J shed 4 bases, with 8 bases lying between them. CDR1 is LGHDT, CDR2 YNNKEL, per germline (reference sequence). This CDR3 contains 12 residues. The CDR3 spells CASSYGLYGYTF. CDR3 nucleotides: TGTGCCAGCAGCTATGGACTCTATGGCTACACCTTC. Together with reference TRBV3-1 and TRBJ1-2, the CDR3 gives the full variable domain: DTAVSQTPKYLVTQMGNDKSIKCEQNLGHDTMYWYKQDSKKFLKIMFSYNNKELIINETVPNRFSPKSPDKAHLNLHINSLELGDSAVYFCASSYGLYGYTFGSGTRLTVV.

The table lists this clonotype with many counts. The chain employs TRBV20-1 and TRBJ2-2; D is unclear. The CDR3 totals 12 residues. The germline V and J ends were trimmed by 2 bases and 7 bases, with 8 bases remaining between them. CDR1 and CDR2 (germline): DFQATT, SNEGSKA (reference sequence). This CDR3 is CSARSVVGELFF. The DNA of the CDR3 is TGCAGTGCTAGATCAGTGGTCGGGGAGCTGTTTTTT.